The clone carrying this T cell receptor beta chain has just a few counts. What it binds is not known. TCRdb re-derived calls from the 5' RACE reads in MiXCR, one entry per CDR3 protein. The sample holds some 350,000 distinct CDR3 sequences, 4% seen once. This CDR3 region has 14 residues. Trimming cost V 0 bases and J 7 bases, with 10 bases left between them. This sample was included in a study of T cells after yellow fever vaccination. Study outcomes and limitations: Most primary-vaccination clones reappeared after the booster (about 97% CD4, around 88% CD8). Only a minor proportion of clonotypes was detected across both CD4 and CD8 compartments. Peaking faster, on day 5 versus 15, the secondary response was nonetheless weaker. Any FACS-sorted repertoire could hold abundant clonotypes that contaminate it from the bulk population.

This rearrangement joins TRBV12-3 or TRBV12-4 to TRBJ2-1; D is ambiguous. The clonotype was recovered from a man younger than 35 who received the YFV17D yellow fever vaccine. Sequencing used PBMCs, obtained 5 days after the yellow fever booster vaccination. The CDR3 DNA is TGTGCCAGCAGTTTAGCGCAGGAAATTAATGAGCAGTTCTTC. Translated: CASSLAQEINEQFF.